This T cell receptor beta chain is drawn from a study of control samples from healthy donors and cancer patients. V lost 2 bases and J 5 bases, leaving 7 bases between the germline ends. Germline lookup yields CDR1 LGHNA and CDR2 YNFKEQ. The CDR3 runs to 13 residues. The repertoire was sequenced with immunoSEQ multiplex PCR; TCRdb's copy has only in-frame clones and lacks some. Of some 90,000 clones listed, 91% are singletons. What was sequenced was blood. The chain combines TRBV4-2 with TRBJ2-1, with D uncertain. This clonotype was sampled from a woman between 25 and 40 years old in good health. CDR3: CASSQRSDNEQFF. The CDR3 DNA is TGTGCCAGCAGCCAACGTTCTGACAATGAGCAGTTCTTC.